This TCR beta chain was obtained from a study of T cell repertoires in cytomegalovirus infection. Study overall: CMV epitopes in the study were HLA-C-restricted (recently identified) and HLA-B-restricted (well studied). Public TCR beta signatures were indicative of both CMV infection and a matching HLA type.

Study-level points and caveats: The study identified carriers of CMV plus the relevant HLA from cumulative public TCR beta family frequency. The ex vivo response showed dominance by HLA-C-restricted CMV-specific TCR beta clonotypes.

As to this clonotype: Its antigen is still unknown.

The CDR3 totals 14 residues. Germline assignment: CDR1 ENHRY and CDR2 SYGVKD. V was clipped by 7 bases and J by 0 bases; unmatched bases: 6. TCRdb re-analysed the reads in MiXCR, keeping a single row per CDR3 protein. The repertoire holds 600,000 to 700,000 distinct CDR3 sequences, around 30% seen once, with 15% to 20% in the top ten. The rearrangement uses TRBV10-3 and TRBJ2-7; 7 bases align to TRBD2. The receptor was isolated from a human donor in good health (CMV status not recorded). Some clones in this sample may be carry-over from other donors' samples. This material consisted of cultured PBMCs, taken from culture after CMV antigen stimulation. CDR3 bases: TGTGCCATCACGGCGGGAGTCCACTCCTACGAGCAGTACTTC. It specifies CAITAGVHSYEQYF.